This T cell receptor (beta chain) stems from a study of relationships among human T cell subsets. There are 14 residues in the CDR3. V was shortened by 2 bases and J by 13 bases, with 18 bases between the two germline ends. The germline CDR1 and CDR2 sequences are SGHAT and FQNNGV. From mRNA, alpha and beta CDR3 regions were amplified using semiquantitative ARM-PCR. ARM-PCR used tagged nested gene-specific primers, then communal superprimers for exponential amplification. TCRdb re-derived calls from the multiplex PCR reads in MiXCR, one entry per CDR3 protein. The sample comprises approximately 13,000 distinct CDR3 sequences, over 50% of which are singletons, and under 2.5% rests with the top ten. Anti-CD25 beads selected CD4+CD25+ regulatory T cells from positively selected CD4+ cells.

The chain carries TRBV11-2 and TRBJ1-5, with D uncertain. The sequencing sample was made of Tregs sorted from blood. The sequence came from a man aged 40-50 years in good health. The CDR3 spells CASSLYLGSNIQHF. The CDR3 DNA reads TGTGCCAGCAGCTTATATCTCGGATCAAATATACAGCATTTT.